This record concerns one T cell receptor beta chain sequence. Many counts were recorded for this clonotype. The specificity of this receptor is unknown. No base-level quality is on record; no much larger clone is a single base apart. This entry belongs to a study of CD8 T cells in ankylosing spondylitis (dated by TCRdb to 2017 to 2019). A note on the overall study: The study set out to find disease-linked TCR variants by profiling T cell receptor beta repertoires in ankylosing spondylitis patients and healthy donors. The whole study cohort included over 85 healthy donors and about two dozen ankylosing spondylitis patients. Samples of peripheral blood were taken, and for ankylosing spondylitis patients, synovial fluid was collected as well.

For sequencing, an Illumina HiSeq 2500 was employed. TCR beta libraries were prepared by quantitative 5'-RACE with molecular barcodes. Turning to the authors' computational methods: A new computational method, built on a probabilistic model of VDJ rearrangement, was used to identify disease-linked TCR variants. TCRdb's own reprocessing of the public reads used fastp at Q25 and MiXCR and kept productive beta chains. When rows share a CDR3 protein, they turn into one entry using the most common DNA and genes. These V and J calls originate from TCRdb's pipeline instead of the authors' own analysis. This sample gives fewer than 350,000 distinct CDR3 sequences in total; 9.5% to 13% of them show up just once. Jointly, the top ten make up more than 7% of the sample. The germline ends are 16 bases apart after V is trimmed by 2 bases and J by 2 bases. Taken from the germline V gene, the CDR1 and CDR2 loops are MNHEY and SVGEGT. The CDR3 has 16 amino acids, counting the end cysteine and phenylalanine. The DNA shown is the 48-base CDR3, in frame from base 1.

Study-wide findings and limitations: Some TCR beta motif variants had previously been reported in synovial fluid and blood of reactive arthritis patients, which suggested common disease-initiation mechanisms. The disease-linked clones were reported to be significantly enriched in matched synovial fluid samples from ankylosing spondylitis patients. A TCR beta motif of eight highly homologous amino acid variants appeared characteristic of blood from ankylosing spondylitis patients. In peripheral blood, the disease-linked clones were found at relatively low frequencies and had a CD8+ phenotype.

This clonotype was obtained from a female donor with ankylosing spondylitis or in good health (not recorded which). Sequences were obtained from blood, either unsorted or a sorted T cell fraction (not recorded which). The chain uses TRBV6-2 or TRBV6-3 and TRBJ2-7; TRBD2 is a weak D gene call, 6 bases matching. The CDR3 amino acid sequence is: CASSYSLASGTYEQYF. The DNA sequence reads TGTGCCAGCAGTTACAGTCTAGCGTCAGGGACCTACGAGCAGTACTTC.